This T cell receptor (beta chain) was sequenced in a study of graft-versus-host responses after intestinal transplantation. Study summary: Each transplant was multivisceral, liver-intestinal, or isolated intestinal. The whole recipient group had anti-thymocyte globulin induction followed by tacrolimus and steroids for around three years. The study, taken as a whole, reports: Within the allografts of patients who had graft-donor T cell macrochimerism, graft-versus-host to host-versus-graft clonal ratios were high.

Generated by immunoSEQ multiplex PCR, the TCRdb table keeps only in-frame clones and is missing some. This sample has about 47,000 clones, with roughly 96% found just once. CDR3 length: 12 amino acids. Germline CDR1 MNHEY, CDR2 SVGAGI. The ends were cut back, 5 bases at V and 4 bases at J, with 8 bases in the middle. With respect to this clone: Its specificity is not known.

This specimen was unstimulated CD8+ T cells sorted from spleen or lymph node cells, taken before transplant. This sequence joins TRBV6-5 and TRBJ1-1; D gene ambiguous. The TCR originated in a human donor who was the organ donor for an intestinal transplant. CDR3 DNA sequence: TGTGCCAGCAGTAGGTCGGGCACTGAAGCTTTCTTT. It yields the protein CASSRSGTEAFF.